This TCR beta chain is drawn from a study of draining lymph node invasion in breast cancer (dated by TCRdb to the early 2020s). For context, the study as a whole: Nodal metastasis was diagnosed by histology and cytokeratin immunohistochemistry and confirmed by EpCAM/CD45 flow cytometry. Lymph nodes from several patients were covered by the separate targeted TCR sequencing, and for three of those patients the primary tumors were sequenced as well. From each patient, matched non-invaded and tumor-invaded tumor-draining lymph nodes and the primary tumor were collected, and both Treg and Tconv subsets were profiled. A separate targeted assay used bulk TCR-beta CDR3 sequencing to compare sorted memory regulatory T cells with memory conventional CD4 T cells across breast cancer tissues. The full study reports these points: In the targeted TCR-seq data, Tregs appeared more clonally expanded than Tconvs in all tissues, and both subsets were less diverse in tumor than lymph nodes. Some clones from the top 100 tumor clones were found in both invaded and non-invaded nodes, which suggests recirculation between the tumor and the draining nodes. The tumor top-100 clone tracking analysis was possible in only two patients. TCRs shared between Treg and Tconv subsets were regarded as suggestive, but not proof, of a common clonal origin. The data could not resolve whether Treg conversion took place in a given organ or whether converted Tregs recirculated between nodes and tumor. Within each tissue, roughly 13-22% of Treg TCRs were also found among Tconvs, a result interpreted as suggesting peripheral Treg induction.

As concerns this clonotype: Its recognized antigen is unknown. Nothing much larger sits one base from this clone, and base qualities are not available.

The CDR3 runs 13 residues from the cysteine to the phenylalanine. Only the CDR3 region is kept as DNA, spanning 39 bases read in frame from base 1. Trimming costs V 5 bases and J 0 bases, and their ends lie 5 bases apart. Library method: bulk RNA-seq. The sample was run on an Illumina HiSeq 2500. Per the source publication's procedure: For the separate targeted TCR-seq dataset, CDR3 sequences were extracted and quantified from raw reads using MiXCR version 2.1.5 with default parameters. TCR-beta clones in the separate targeted TCR-seq dataset were defined according to the combination of V gene, J gene and CDR3 sequence. In the separate targeted TCR-seq dataset, clones with fewer than three counts were first removed, after which only the 90% most strongly expressed clones per sample were kept. In the separate targeted TCR-seq dataset, Treg-Tconv overlap was computed as shared clones divided by total Treg clones per tissue, times 100. The public reads were run again by TCRdb, first through fastp at Q25 and then through MiXCR, and only productive beta chains were kept. Rows with a matching CDR3 protein are joined into one entry that keeps the most common DNA and genes. TCRdb, not the authors, supplied the V and J calls. The sample table lists 1,000 to 1,500 distinct CDR3 sequences, approximately 61% of them with a count of one. Around 9.3% of the sample is held by the ten biggest clonotypes.

For memory regulatory T cells, the sort was based on CD4+ CD45RA- CD25high cells. Tumor-draining lymph nodes were classified as non-invaded or invaded according to the absence or presence of metastatic tumor cells. T cells were pre-enriched with a Miltenyi Pan T Cell isolation kit before staining and sorting. Primary tumors were characterized by immunohistochemistry for estrogen receptor, progesterone receptor, HER2 and Ki-67. Within a few hours after surgery, the fresh surgical tissue was processed by cutting it into small fragments. The tissue fragments were digested enzymatically for roughly 20 minutes with Liberase TL plus DNase and were then passed through a 40-micrometer strainer. After DAPI live/dead staining, cells were sorted on a BD FACS Aria II at about 96-99% purity. Sorted cells were lysed in TCL buffer and RNA was purified with a Norgen Single Cell RNA purification kit including DNase treatment.

Sequencing was performed on sorted memory Tregs from a lymph node. The cell subset or site label of this sample denotes: CD45RA-negative sorted CD4+ T cells (memory Tconv or effector/memory Treg). This chain joins TRBV12-3 or TRBV12-4 to TRBJ1-5; the D gene is unclear. The source of this sequence is a female donor with luminal breast cancer. CDR3 protein: CASSGNSNQPQHF. The DNA sequence is TGTGCCAGCAGTGGAAATAGCAATCAGCCCCAGCATTTT.